This is a list of T cell receptor beta chains from one sample in a study of blood T cell repertoires in COVID-19. Clones were sequenced by immunoSEQ multiplex PCR, and TCRdb holds only the in-frame ones, with some missing. The table shows tens of thousands of clones, with approximately 85% occurring only once. Sequencing used peripheral blood. All receptors come from a man aged 70-80 years in a cohort sampled during active COVID-19. CDR3s include the opening cysteine and the closing phenylalanine or tryptophan. D genes are given only for firm matches. Size values are once, few and many counts, or a class for expanded clones, and some rows have none.

clone_size	v_call	j_call	d_call	cdr3_nt	cdr3_aa
once	TRBV5-6	TRBJ2-1	TRBD2	TGTGCCAGCAGCTTGAGACTAGCGGGAGGGACGACCTACAATGAGCAGTTCTTC	CASSLRLAGGTTYNEQFF
NA	TRBV6-5	TRBJ1-6	NA	TGTGCCAGCTCCAGGAGACAGGATAATTCACCCCTCCACTTT	CASSRRQDNSPLHF
NA	TRBV18	TRBJ1-1	NA	TGTGCCAGCTCTCCCGACAGTAAGAACACTGAAGCTTTCTTT	CASSPDSKNTEAFF
NA	TRBV2	TRBJ1-4	TRBD1	TGTGCCAGCAGTGAGTTGACAGGGAGGAGGGGAAAACTGTTTTTT	CASSELTGRRGKLFF
NA	TRBV3-1/TRBV3-2	TRBJ2-3	NA	TGTGCCTGTAGCAAGGGGGATACGCAGTATTTT	CACSKGDTQYF
NA	TRBV28	TRBJ2-3	TRBD2	TGTGCCAGCAGTCCCCTAGGCGGGAGAGGAGATACGCAGTATTTT	CASSPLGGRGDTQYF
NA	TRBV5-6	TRBJ2-3	TRBD1	TGTGCCAGCAGCCCCCCGGGACAGGCCAGCGATACGCAGTATTTT	CASSPPGQASDTQYF
NA	TRBV7-9	TRBJ2-5	NA	TGTGCCAGCAGCCCAACATGGCCCCTTCAAGAGACCCAGTACTTC	CASSPTWPLQETQYF
NA	TRBV3-1/TRBV3-2	TRBJ2-7	TRBD1	TGTGCCAGCAGCCCCGGACAGGGCCCTTACGAGCAGTACTTC	CASSPGQGPYEQYF
NA	TRBV28	TRBJ1-1	NA	TGTGCCAGCAGGGACAGCCTCACTTTTGAAGCTTTCTTT	CASRDSLTFEAFF
NA	TRBV6-6	TRBJ1-4	TRBD1	TGTGCCAGCAGTTACTCGGACAGGGGGAATGAAAAACTGTTTTTT	CASSYSDRGNEKLFF
few	TRBV6-2/TRBV6-3	TRBJ1-2	TRBD1	TGTGCCAGCAGTTACTCGACGGGACAGGGATATGGCTACACCTTC	CASSYSTGQGYGYTF
NA	TRBV27	TRBJ2-1	NA	TGTGCCAGCAGTTCCAGCAAACTACCCAATGAGCAGTTCTTC	CASSSSKLPNEQFF
NA	TRBV9	TRBJ2-3	TRBD2	TGTGCCAGCAGCCCCCGACTAGCGTCTAGCACAGATACGCAGTATTTT	CASSPRLASSTDTQYF
NA	TRBV28	TRBJ2-7	TRBD2	TGTGCCAGCTGGGGTAGCGGGAGTTACGAGCAGTACTTC	CASWGSGSYEQYF
NA	TRBV5-4	TRBJ1-2	TRBD1	TGTGCCAGCAGCCTGACAGGGACGAAAGGCTACACCTTC	CASSLTGTKGYTF
NA	TRBV18	TRBJ2-7	NA	TGTGCCAGCTCACCTGGACAGACTTCCTACGAGCAGTACTTC	CASSPGQTSYEQYF
NA	TRBV6-5	TRBJ2-7	TRBD1	TGTGCCAGCAGTTACTGGGGCAGGGGGCTCCACGAGCAGTACTTC	CASSYWGRGLHEQYF
once	TRBV7-9	TRBJ2-3	NA	TGTGCCAGCAGCTTAGACGGGATGGGCACAGATACGCAGTATTTT	CASSLDGMGTDTQYF
NA	TRBV6-2/TRBV6-3	TRBJ2-3	TRBD1	TGTGCCAGCAGTTACTCGAGCACAGGGGTGGATACGCAGTATTTT	CASSYSSTGVDTQYF
NA	TRBV5-5	TRBJ2-6	TRBD1	TGTGCCAGCAGCTTGGAGGGGACAGGGTCCTCTGGGGCCAACGTCCTGACTTTC	CASSLEGTGSSGANVLTF
NA	TRBV5-4	TRBJ2-7	TRBD1	TGTGCCAGCAGCTTGGGACGTAGGGGGCATGCTTACGAGCAGTACTTC	CASSLGRRGHAYEQYF
NA	TRBV7-9	TRBJ2-1	TRBD2	TGTGCCAGCAGCCCCAGAACCTCACTAGCGGGGACGGGTGAGCAGTTCTTC	CASSPRTSLAGTGEQFF
NA	TRBV28	TRBJ2-7	NA	TGTGCCAGCAGCCTCGGACATAACTACGAGCAGTACTTC	CASSLGHNYEQYF
NA	TRBV4-2	TRBJ2-7	TRBD1	TGTGCCAGCAGACTTCTCCGGGACAGCTCCTACGAGCAGTACTTC	CASRLLRDSSYEQYF
NA	TRBV6-5	TRBJ1-6	NA	TGTGCCAGCACTAAAGACCTTCTCGGGAATTCACCCCTCCACTTT	CASTKDLLGNSPLHF
NA	TRBV27	TRBJ2-1	NA	TGTGCCAGCAGTTTACCGGGACTTGAGCAGTTCTTC	CASSLPGLEQFF
few	TRBV28	TRBJ1-1	NA	TGTGCCAGCAGCGTTAACACTGAAGCTTTCTTT	CASSVNTEAFF
NA	TRBV7-9	TRBJ2-1	NA	TGTGCCAGCAAAGAGGGAGGCTACAATGAGCAGTTCTTC	CASKEGGYNEQFF
NA	TRBV27	TRBJ2-1	TRBD1	TGTGCCACTAGGAACAGGGGGCCCGATGAGCAGTTCTTC	CATRNRGPDEQFF
NA	TRBV9	TRBJ2-1	NA	TGTGCCAGCAGCGTAGAAGGAGATACCTACAATGAGCAGTTCTTC	CASSVEGDTYNEQFF
NA	TRBV24-1	TRBJ1-4	NA	TGTGCCACCAGTGAGGGGCAGTCGAGTAATGAAAAACTGTTTTTT	CATSEGQSSNEKLFF
NA	TRBV7-9	TRBJ2-1	TRBD1	TGTGCCAGCAGCAACCGGGACAGGGGAGGCGATGAGCAGTTCTTC	CASSNRDRGGDEQFF
NA	TRBV5-6	TRBJ1-2	TRBD1	TGTGCCAGCAGCAACGACAGGGCCTATGGCTACACCTTC	CASSNDRAYGYTF
NA	TRBV2	TRBJ1-5	NA	TGTGCCAGCAGTGAGAGTTATAGCAATCAGCCCCAGCATTTT	CASSESYSNQPQHF
NA	TRBV7-3	TRBJ2-7	NA	TGTGCCAGCAGCTTAATCTTCAGGGGAAACTACGAGCAGTACTTC	CASSLIFRGNYEQYF
NA	TRBV11-2	TRBJ2-1	NA	TGTGCCAGCAGCTCCTCTTTCAATGAGCAGTTCTTC	CASSSSFNEQFF
once	TRBV19	TRBJ1-1	NA	TGTGCCAGTAGTATTGCGGGACGGCCATCTGAAGCTTTCTTT	CASSIAGRPSEAFF
NA	TRBV7-2	TRBJ2-5	TRBD2	TGTGCCAGCAGCCTAGGTCGCGCGGGAGGGCAAGAGACCCAGTACTTC	CASSLGRAGGQETQYF
NA	TRBV4-2	TRBJ2-7	TRBD2	TGTGCCAGCAGCCCGCAAAGTCCTAGCGGGAGGGCCGGGGCTTCCTACGAGCAGTACTTC	CASSPQSPSGRAGASYEQYF
NA	TRBV10-3	TRBJ2-1	NA	TGTGCCATCAGTGCCGGGACACCTCCCTACAATGAGCAGTTCTTC	CAISAGTPPYNEQFF